A selection of T cell receptor beta chains follows, all from one sample in a study of CD8+CD57+ T cells in acquired aplastic anemia. TCRdb independently ran MiXCR on the reads; one entry per CDR3 protein. The data show approximately 220,000 distinct CDR3 sequences, around half seen once. Specimen: sorted CD4+, CD8+, or CD8+CD57+ T cells (not recorded which) from PBMCs. Receptor source: a human donor with aplastic anemia. CDR3s include the opening cysteine and the closing phenylalanine or tryptophan. D genes are given only for firm matches. Clone size is not always given. Where it is, it says once, few, many or a class for expanded clones.

j_call v_call d_call cdr3_length clone_size cdr3_nt cdr3_aa
TRBJ2-5 TRBV2 TRBD2 17 - TGTGCCAGCAGCGGCCTAGGGACTAGCGGAGGCCAAGAGACCCAGTACTTC CASSGLGTSGGQETQYF
TRBJ1-6 TRBV6-1 - 16 - TGTGCCAGCAGTTACGGGCAGGGTCAGTTTAATTCACCCCTCCACTTT CASSYGQGQFNSPLHF
TRBJ2-3 TRBV24-1 TRBD2 16 once TGTGCCACCAGTGAACTAGCGGGGGGCCCCACAGATACGCAGTATTTT CATSELAGGPTDTQYF
TRBJ1-6 TRBV12-3/TRBV12-4 - 15 - TGTGCCAGCAGTTTGGGGGGGGAGTTATATTCACCCCTCCACTTT CASSLGGELYSPLHF
TRBJ1-1 TRBV9 - 13 - TGTGCCAGCAGCGTAGAGACAGCCACTGAAGCTTTCTTT CASSVETATEAFF
TRBJ2-7 TRBV15 - 15 - TGTGCCACCAGCAGAGATCTACCGACCACCTACGAGCAGTACTTC CATSRDLPTTYEQYF
TRBJ1-3 TRBV19 TRBD1 16 - TGTGCCAGACGAACCCGACAGGGGTTCTCTGGAAACACCATATATTTT CARRTRQGFSGNTIYF
TRBJ2-1 TRBV19 - 15 - TGTGCCAGTAGTATCGGGTGGGGGGGGGGCTATGAGCAGTTCTTC CASSIGWGGGYEQFF
TRBJ2-1 TRBV5-1 - 15 few TGCGCCAGCAGCTTGACCCAAAATCGATACAATGAGCAGTTCTTC CASSLTQNRYNEQFF
TRBJ2-5 TRBV7-6 - 16 - TGTGCCAGCAGCTTACTCCCCGACGATAGCAATCAGCCCCAGTACTTC CASSLLPDDSNQPQYF
TRBJ1-2 TRBV9 - 13 - TGTGCCAGCAGCCCCCATGGGGACTATGGCTACACCTTC CASSPHGDYGYTF
TRBJ1-4 TRBV30 - 14 - TGTGCCTGGAGTGTGGGTGCAACTAATGAAAAACTGTTTTTT CAWSVGATNEKLFF
TRBJ2-7 TRBV3-1 TRBD2 16 few TGTGCCAGCAGCGCCCTTGTTAGCGGGAGTGACCACGAGCAGTACTTC CASSALVSGSDHEQYF
TRBJ2-1 TRBV25-1 TRBD2 18 many TGTGCCAGCAGTGCGACTAGCGGGGTGGTGAGCTCCTACAATGAGCAGTTCTTC CASSATSGVVSSYNEQFF
TRBJ1-2 TRBV19 TRBD1 14 - TGTGCCAGTAGTATAGGGGACAGGGTTTATGGCTACACCTTC CASSIGDRVYGYTF
TRBJ1-3 TRBV9 TRBD1 14 - TGTGCCAGCAGCGGGGACAGGAGTGGAAACACCATATATTTT CASSGDRSGNTIYF
TRBJ1-1 TRBV7-9 - 17 many TGTGCCAGCAGCTTAAGTCCCTTTAACGGGATGCACACTGAAGCTTTCTTT CASSLSPFNGMHTEAFF
TRBJ1-4 TRBV15 - 13 - TGTGCCACCAGCAGAGATAGTGGGGAAAAACTGTTTTTT CATSRDSGEKLFF
TRBJ2-1 TRBV25-1 TRBD2 15 - TGTGCCAGCAGTGAGAGTAGCGGGGGATACAATGAGCAGTTCTTC CASSESSGGYNEQFF
TRBJ1-6 TRBV7-2 TRBD1 14 many TGTGCCAGCAGAGGGACAGGGGGCAGTTCACCCCTCCACTTT CASRGTGGSSPLHF
TRBJ1-5 TRBV30 - 13 - TGTGCCTGGAACGGGGGGCTTCTAGAGCCCCAGCATTTT CAWNGGLLEPQHF
TRBJ1-1 TRBV19 TRBD1 17 many TGTGCCAGTAGTACCGGGACAGGGGGTGCCTGGAACACTGAAGCTTTCTTT CASSTGTGGAWNTEAFF
TRBJ2-7 TRBV4-2 - 16 few TGTGCCAGCAGCCACGGTGGGACGTGGCGGTCGAACGAGCAGTACTTC CASSHGGTWRSNEQYF
TRBJ1-6 TRBV18 - 15 - TGTGCCAGCTCACCCGGCGCAGGGGTTAATTCACCCCTCCACTTT CASSPGAGVNSPLHF
TRBJ1-5 TRBV20-1 - 16 - TGCAGTGCTAGAGTTGGAGGGGGATCTCAGAATCAGCCCCAGCATTTT CSARVGGGSQNQPQHF
TRBJ1-2 TRBV20-1 - 14 - TGCAGTGCAACACAACAGGGAGGAGGCTATGGCTACACCTTC CSATQQGGGYGYTF
TRBJ2-6 TRBV28 TRBD1 14 - TGTGCCAGCAGTTTAGTCAGGGGGTCCTACGTCCTGACTTTC CASSLVRGSYVLTF